The 29 T cell receptor beta chains below all came from one sample that was sequenced in a study of tumor-infiltrating lymphocytes in primary liver carcinoma. Between about 18 and 33 mg of unsorted bulk tissue served as the source from which RNA and DNA were co-extracted. Using a constant-region primer together with ProtoScript II reverse transcriptase, TCR beta cDNA was made from about 500 ng of total RNA. Nested multiplex PCR, run for three rounds with slightly modified ARM-PCR, yielded TCR beta libraries. Forward primers for TRBV1-TRBV30 and a C-beta reverse primer served the first two PCR rounds, at around 9 cycles each. Each CDR3 protein is one row after TCRdb ran MiXCR on the multiplex PCR reads. The data contain roughly 200,000 distinct CDR3 sequences, 85% of them singletons. Source material: tumor tissue from primary liver carcinoma. The receptors derive from a man aged 35 to 55 with primary liver carcinoma and hepatitis B virus infection.

About this clonotype itself: Sequence at one end of the junction differs from germline and may be a read error. The chain couples TRBV29-1 to TRBJ2-5, with 11 bases lining up with TRBD1. CDR3 length equals 15 residues. Germline V lookup: CDR1 SQVTM, CDR2 ANQGSEA. The CDR3 region is CCVEADRGRVETQYF. In DNA form, the CDR3 reads TGCTGCGTTGAAGCGGACAGGGGGCGAGTAGAGACTCAATACTTC.

In the case of this clonotype: The germline gene is not matched at one end of the junction; a read error may be the cause. This rearrangement joins TRBV12-3 or TRBV12-4 to TRBJ2-1, with TRBD2 matching over 8 bases. The CDR3 is 15 residues long. The DNA of the CDR3 is TGTGCCATCAGTTCACGGACTAGCAGATACAATAAGCAGTTCTTC. Protein sequence: CAISSRTSRYNKQFF.

A note on this clonotype: Given a much more abundant clone one base away, this may be a read error. The chain carries TRBV6-4 and TRBJ2-3; 9 bases map to TRBD2. Germline loops: CDR1 MRHNA, CDR2 SNTAGT. This CDR3 spans 15 amino acids. The CDR3 loop is CASSSGTSHTETQYF. CDR3 coding DNA: TGTGCCAGCTCCTCCGGGACTAGCCACACAGAAACGCAGTATTTT.

This clonotype showed up just once. The junction departs from the called germline gene at one end, perhaps through a read error. V usage is TRBV11-2 and J usage is TRBJ1-4; possible D gene TRBD1, 5 bases. Germline lookup yields CDR1 SGHAT and CDR2 FQNNGV. CDR3 length equals 14 residues. The CDR3 DNA is TGTGCCAGCAGTTTAGATCTTGAGGGGCTCAGGCTGCTTTTT. As protein: CASSLDLEGLRLLF.

This clonotype was seen a single time. The CDR3 does not close with the conserved phenylalanine or tryptophan, likely indicating a read error. The J gene is TRBJ1-6, the V gene TRBV4-1; D gene ambiguous. The germline CDR1 and CDR2 sequences are MGHRA and YSYEKL. Trimming took 0 bases from V and 7 from J, leaving 10 bases between them. This CDR3 has 15 amino acids. The CDR3 spells CASSQDSTANSPLHY. CDR3 in DNA: TGCGCCAGCAGCCAAGATAGCACTGCGAATTCACCCCTCCACTAT.

A note on this clonotype: A junction boundary mismatches the germline segment, possibly from a read error. The chain carries TRBV10-3 and TRBJ2-7, with TRBD1 matching 7 bases. Germline lookup yields CDR1 ENHRY and CDR2 SYGVKD. CDR3 length: 15 residues. The CDR3 DNA is TGTGGCATCAGTGGACAGGCGATGAGTTCCTACGAGCAGTACTTC. It specifies CGISGQAMSSYEQYF.

For this clonotype: A much larger clone lies a single base off, so this may be a read error. V usage is TRBV7-9 and J usage is TRBJ2-1; TRBD2 is a possible D gene (6 bases). Germline CDR1 and CDR2: SEHNR and FQNEAQ (reference sequence). The CDR3 extends over 15 amino acids. Trimming removed 4 bases from V and 4 bases from J, with 14 bases in between. CDR3 sequence reads: CASSSERANYNEQFF. The DNA of the CDR3 is TGTGCCAGCAGCTCGGAGCGGGCCAATTACAATGAGCAGTTCTTC.

This clonotype was counted once. Mismatch with germline at one junction end may stem from a read error. CDR3: CGSKQTSGDEQFF. The CDR3 coding sequence is TGTGGCAGCAAACAGACTAGCGGCGATGAGCAGTTCTTC. The chain is built from TRBV6-6 and TRBJ2-1; 9 bases line up with TRBD2. Germline CDR1 MNHNY, CDR2 SVGAGI (reference sequence). CDR3 size: 13 residues.

In this sample, this clonotype turned up many times. This CDR3 reads CSVDSGRAPYNEQFF. The CDR3 DNA sequence: TGCAGCGTTGATAGCGGGAGGGCACCCTACAATGAGCAGTTCTTC. The V gene is TRBV29-1, the J gene TRBJ2-1; 11 bases align to TRBD2. Germline CDR1 SQVTM, CDR2 ANQGSEA. The CDR3 contains 15 residues. With 3 bases clipped from V and 2 bases from J, the junction kept 3 bases outside the gene matches.

With respect to this clonotype: The junction shows a germline mismatch at one end, possibly a read error. The rearrangement links TRBV11-2 to TRBJ1-4; TRBD1 matches at 8 bases. Germline lookup yields CDR1 SGHAT and CDR2 FQNNGV. The CDR3 sequence is 15 residues long. The CDR3 is CANSLDPTGVETLFF. As DNA, the CDR3 is TGTGCCAACAGCTTAGATCCGACAGGGGTTGAAACACTGTTTTTT. Looking up the rest from reference TRBV11-2 and TRBJ1-4 gives the full variable domain: EAGVAQSPRYKIIEKRQSVAFWCNPISGHATLYWYQQILGQGPKLLIQFQNNGVVDDSQLPKDRFSAERLKGVDSTLKIQPAKLEDSAVYLCANSLDPTGVETLFFGSGTQLSVL.

This clonotype was seen only once. The chain joins TRBV6-6 to TRBJ1-5, with D unresolved. V lost 0 bases to trimming and J lost 4 bases, with 16 bases between them. The CDR3 runs 17 residues. CDR1 is MNHNY, CDR2 SVGAGI, per germline (reference sequence). Here the CDR3 reads CASSYSKAQRVNQPQHF. DNA of the CDR3: TGTGCCAGCAGTTACTCGAAGGCACAAAGGGTTAATCAGCCCCAGCATTTT.

This clonotype has just a few counts. One end of the junction is discordant with germline, which a read error may explain. The chain recombines TRBV6-6 with TRBJ1-1, with D uncertain. Germline CDR1 MNHNY, CDR2 SVGAGI (reference sequence). The length of the CDR3 is 15 residues. CDR3 residues: CANSIPSVRDTEAFF. The CDR3 bases are TGTGCCAACAGTATTCCGTCGGTGCGGGACACTGAAGCTTTCTTT.

This clonotype has only one observation. In this CDR3 the conserved last residue, phenylalanine or tryptophan, is missing, so a read error is likely. The CDR3 loop reads CASSQSTATGEETQYL. DNA of the CDR3: TGTGCCAGCAGTCAATCGACGGCAACAGGCGAAGAGACCCAGTACCTC. This rearrangement joins TRBV6-2 or TRBV6-3 to TRBJ2-5; D is possibly TRBD1 (5 bases). Trimming stripped 5 bases from V and 3 bases from J, with 19 bases between. The CDR3 length is 16 residues. The germline V gene has CDR1 MNHEY and CDR2 SVGEGT.

In the case of this clonotype: One end of the junction varies from germline; a read error may be responsible. The chain is built from TRBV6-6 and TRBJ1-1, with 7 bases lining up with TRBD1. This CDR3 has 13 amino acids. The V gene's germline CDR1 is MNHNY and CDR2 SVGAGI (reference sequence). Here the CDR3 DNA reads TGTACCAGCAGCGCAGGGGGGACTACTGAAGTTTTCTTT. It yields the protein CTSSAGGTTEVFF.

Details on this clonotype: A much larger clone differs by one base, so this may be a read error. This sequence joins TRBV6-4 and TRBJ2-2, with D unclear. CDR3 length equals 15 residues. Germline CDR1 MRHNA, CDR2 SNTAGT. CDR3 coding DNA: TGTGCCAGCAGTGAGGACGAGTCGAACACCTGGGAGCTGTTTTTT. It encodes CASSEDESNTWELFF.

As regards this clonotype: The CDR3 carries no conserved terminal phenylalanine or tryptophan, so it likely arises from a read error. The chain employs TRBV4-2 and TRBJ2-7; 8 nucleotides match TRBD2. The V gene end was trimmed by 0 bases and the J gene end by 3 bases; junction bases not matched to a gene: 7. The CDR3 is 16 amino acids. CDR1 and CDR2 (germline): LGHNA, YNFKEQ. The CDR3 coding sequence is TGTGCCAGCAGCCAAGATATGGCTAGCGGGTACTACGAGCAGTACCTC. Amino acids: CASSQDMASGYYEQYL.

For this clonotype: The junction does not match germline at one end; this may be a read error. The V call is TRBV11-1, the J call TRBJ1-1; maybe TRBD1 (5 bases). CDR3 length: 15 residues. Germline V gives CDR1 SGHAT, CDR2 FQDESV (reference sequence). The CDR3 spells CASSPRQSRNIEVFF. As DNA, the CDR3 is TGTGCCAGCAGCCCGCGACAGAGTCGGAACATTGAAGTTTTCTTT.

As to this clonotype: A much larger clone lies a single base off, so this may be a read error. The rearrangement uses TRBV7-9 and TRBJ1-1; D is ambiguous. The germline V gene has CDR1 SEHNR and CDR2 FQNEAQ (reference sequence). The CDR3 is made up of 13 amino acids. The CDR3 DNA reads as TGTGCCAGCAGCGCAACCTTGAACATTGAAGCTTTCTTT. Translated: CASSATLNIEAFF.

The J gene is TRBJ2-3, the V gene TRBV11-2; TRBD2 matches at 8 bases. V shed 2 bases and J 0 bases; nucleotides not matched to a gene: 4. This CDR3 is built from 16 residues. The germline CDR1 and CDR2 sequences are SGHAT and FQNNGV. The CDR3 DNA reads TGTGCCAGCAGCTTACGAGCGGGAGATAGCACAGATACGCAGTATTTT. The encoded protein is CASSLRAGDSTDTQYF.

This clonotype is medium-sized by share. The chain is built from TRBV29-1 and TRBJ1-1, with D possibly being TRBD1 (5 bases). V was clipped by 4 bases and J by 0 bases, with 15 bases between them. Germline V lookup: CDR1 SQVTM, CDR2 ANQGSEA. This CDR3 has 15 amino acids. The CDR3 region has the DNA TGCAGCGTTGCGGCAGGGTGGGGAATGAACACTGAAGCTTTCTTT. This codes for CSVAAGWGMNTEAFF.

Concerning this clonotype: Possible read error: a much larger clone is one base away. This rearrangement joins TRBV7-9 to TRBJ1-5, with TRBD1 identical over 8 bases. Germline CDR1 and CDR2: SEHNR and FQNEAQ (reference sequence). The CDR3 runs 16 residues. V shed 5 bases and J 0 bases; nucleotides not matched to a gene: 6. This CDR3 reads CASSPGQGVSNQPQHF. CDR3 coding DNA: TGTGCCAGCAGCCCCGGACAGGGAGTTAGCAATCAGCCCCAGCATTTT.

This clonotype was recorded many times. The V gene is TRBV6-1, the J gene TRBJ1-1; unclear D gene. The CDR3 has 13 residues. Trimming removed 4 bases at V and 1 base at J, with 7 bases between. The germline V gene has CDR1 MNHNS and CDR2 SASEGT. The CDR3 region is CASSAQTNTEAFF. The CDR3 region has the DNA TGTGCCAGCAGTGCCCAGACGAACACTGAAGCTTTCTTT.

This clonotype showed up just a few times. It may be a read error: a sequence one base away is much more abundant. The chain recombines TRBV12-3 or TRBV12-4 with TRBJ2-2, with 12 bases that match TRBD1. This CDR3 comprises 15 residues. V lost 7 bases, J lost 7 bases, and 7 bases stayed unmatched. The CDR3 sequence: CASNPGQGASGELFF. DNA for the CDR3: TGTGCCAGCAATCCGGGACAGGGGGCGAGCGGGGAGCTGTTTTTT.

This chain uses TRBV29-1 with TRBJ2-3, with 8 positions matching TRBD1. The CDR3 spans 14 residues. From germline, CDR1 is SQVTM and CDR2 ANQGSEA. V shed 5 bases, J shed 8 bases, and the junction held 12 bases outside the gene matches. The CDR3 DNA follows: TGCAGCGTTTCCGGGACAGGAGGGTCAGCTACGCAGTATTTT. Encoded protein: CSVSGTGGSATQYF.

The sample holds many counts of this clonotype. In nucleotides, the CDR3 is TGCAGCGGTAATCAGGGGAGAGAGACCCAGTACTTC. The encoded protein is CSGNQGRETQYF. The chain joins TRBV29-1 to TRBJ2-5, with D tentatively TRBD1 (6 bases). The germline V and J ends were trimmed by 7 bases and 4 bases, with 13 bases remaining between them. The CDR3 is made up of 12 amino acids. Per the germline V gene, CDR1 is SQVTM and CDR2 is ANQGSEA.

The V gene is TRBV12-3 or TRBV12-4, the J gene TRBJ2-6, with no clear D. The V end was cut by 10 bases, the J end by 0 bases, with 7 bases between. There are 13 residues in the CDR3. The CDR3 DNA is TGTGCCACTACTATCTCTGGGGCCAACGTCCTGACTTTC. Translation gives CATTISGANVLTF.

In the case of this clonotype: A junction end diverges from the germline sequence, so it may reflect a read error. The CDR3 is CASSESFGAPKGNEQLF. The DNA of the CDR3 is TGTGCCAGCAGTGAAAGTTTCGGGGCGCCGAAAGGCAATGAGCAGCTCTTC. The genes are TRBV6-1 and TRBJ2-1; either TRBD1 or TRBD2 may supply D (5 bases each). This CDR3 has 17 amino acids. Germline loops: CDR1 MNHNS, CDR2 SASEGT.

This clonotype was seen only once. The junction and the germline gene differ at one end; a read error may be behind it. This chain joins TRBV29-1 and TRBJ2-7, with D hard to call. The CDR3 is 14 amino acids. The germline V gene has CDR1 SQVTM and CDR2 ANQGSEA. As DNA, the CDR3 is TGCATCGTTTGGACGCCTCAAACGTGCTACAAGCAGTACTTC. Amino acids: CIVWTPQTCYKQYF.

Comments on this clonotype: At one end, the junction sequence differs from germline, possibly due to a read error. CDR3 in DNA: TGTGCCTGCAGTCATGGGACTAGCAGGATAGCCAAAAACATTCAGTACTTC. This encodes CACSHGTSRIAKNIQYF. The chain is built from TRBV6-6 and TRBJ2-4; 9 nucleotides agree with TRBD2. Germline V gene data show CDR1 as MNHNY and CDR2 as SVGAGI (reference sequence). The CDR3 length is 17 residues.